The 10 T cell receptor beta chains presented below share a single source sample, sequenced in a study of CD8 T cells in Susac syndrome. Reverse transcription of roughly 0.5 to 1 ug RNA used random hexamers. MiXCR, applied by TCRdb to the immunoSEQ multiplex PCR reads, yields one record per CDR3 protein. The profile shows 150,000 to 250,000 distinct CDR3 sequences, about 95% of them singletons. The specimen was CD4+ T cells from PBMCs. Every receptor here comes from a human donor with multiple sclerosis.

J is TRBJ2-6 and V is TRBV4-2, with D possibly being TRBD2 (6 bases). The V end lost 5 bases, the J end lost 0 bases, and 17 bases lay between the germline ends. Germline CDR1 reads LGHNA; CDR2 reads YNFKEQ. The CDR3 spans 18 residues. The CDR3: CASSSGVAVYSGANVLTF. The DNA for the CDR3 is TGTGCCAGCAGCTCGGGGGTAGCGGTTTACTCTGGGGCCAACGTCCTGACTTTC.

There are a few counts of this clonotype. The chain combines TRBV6-2 or TRBV6-3 with TRBJ2-3; D uncertain. The CDR3 runs to 12 residues. V was cut by 6 bases and J by 0 bases, with 4 bases left in between. Germline loops: CDR1 MNHEY, CDR2 SVGEGT. The CDR3 nucleotides read TGTGCCAGCAGGACTAGCACAGATACGCAGTATTTT. It translates to CASRTSTDTQYF.

The V call is TRBV5-6, the J call TRBJ2-1, with 9 bases identical to TRBD2. The germline V gene encodes CDR1 SGHDT and CDR2 YYEEEE. This CDR3 is 16 amino acids long. With 0 bases clipped from V and 8 bases from J, the junction kept 9 bases outside the gene matches. The CDR3 here is CASSLDTLAGSDEQFF. CDR3 nucleotides: TGTGCCAGCAGCTTGGATACGCTAGCGGGATCCGATGAGCAGTTCTTC.

V is TRBV3-1 and J is TRBJ1-5; possible D gene TRBD1, 5 bases. Trimming pared 4 bases from V and 6 bases from J, leaving 16 bases between. CDR1 and CDR2 (germline): LGHDT, YNNKEL (reference sequence). This CDR3 contains 15 residues. The CDR3 spells CASSPGSGVGQPQHF. The CDR3 coding sequence is TGTGCCAGCAGCCCAGGATCGGGGGTGGGTCAGCCCCAGCATTTT.

The rearrangement uses TRBV20-1 and TRBJ1-2; TRBD1 agrees at 7 bases. Unmatched junction bases numbered 6, after V lost 6 bases and J lost 2 bases. From germline, CDR1 is DFQATT and CDR2 SNEGSKA (reference sequence). The CDR3 length is 13 residues. The CDR3 is CSAGGTANYGYTF. The CDR3 region has the DNA TGCAGTGCCGGTGGGACAGCCAACTATGGCTACACCTTC.

The chain has TRBV20-1 and TRBJ1-5, with unresolved D. The V gene's germline CDR1 is DFQATT and CDR2 SNEGSKA (reference sequence). The CDR3 sequence is 15 residues long. The V gene lost 3 bases and the J gene lost 0 bases, with 12 bases spanning the gap. CDR3 coding DNA: TGCAGTGCTAGGAAGAACAGCAATAGCAATCAGCCCCAGCATTTT. It yields the protein CSARKNSNSNQPQHF.

The chain links TRBV30 to TRBJ1-2; D possibly corresponds to TRBD1 (6 bases). The V and J ends lost 3 bases and 9 bases respectively, with 17 bases between them. Germline loops: CDR1 GTSNPN, CDR2 SVGIG (reference sequence). The CDR3 contains 13 residues. The CDR3 DNA sequence: TGTGCCTGGAGCCAAGGGGGGCCTTATCGCTACACCTTC. Protein: CAWSQGGPYRYTF.

The CDR3 here is CASSMQGASNQPQHF. In DNA, the CDR3 is TGTGCCAGCAGCATGCAGGGGGCTTCCAATCAGCCCCAGCATTTT. The V gene is TRBV2, the J gene TRBJ1-5; 8 nucleotides line up with TRBD1. This CDR3 comprises 15 residues. The germline V gene encodes CDR1 SNHLY and CDR2 FYNNEI. The junction had 7 bases not matched to a gene; V was cut back by 6 bases and J by 3 bases.

The chain couples TRBV20-1 to TRBJ1-2; a weak D match, TRBD1 (6 bases). Germline V gene sequence: CDR1 DFQATT, CDR2 SNEGSKA (reference sequence). V lost 4 bases and J 7 bases, leaving 16 bases between the germline ends. This CDR3 contains 13 residues. CDR3: CSATTGTLSGYTF. CDR3 nucleotides: TGCAGTGCTACAACAGGGACCCTTAGTGGCTACACCTTC.

The chain couples TRBV30 to TRBJ1-1, with D unclear. The CDR3 length is 13 residues. CDR1 and CDR2 (germline): GTSNPN, SVGIG (reference sequence). Trimming shortened V by 0 bases and J by 7 bases, and 12 bases separated the two germline ends. The CDR3 DNA reads as TGTGCCTGGAGTGTTAGCCACAGAGGTGAAGCTTTCTTT. Translating it yields CAWSVSHRGEAFF.